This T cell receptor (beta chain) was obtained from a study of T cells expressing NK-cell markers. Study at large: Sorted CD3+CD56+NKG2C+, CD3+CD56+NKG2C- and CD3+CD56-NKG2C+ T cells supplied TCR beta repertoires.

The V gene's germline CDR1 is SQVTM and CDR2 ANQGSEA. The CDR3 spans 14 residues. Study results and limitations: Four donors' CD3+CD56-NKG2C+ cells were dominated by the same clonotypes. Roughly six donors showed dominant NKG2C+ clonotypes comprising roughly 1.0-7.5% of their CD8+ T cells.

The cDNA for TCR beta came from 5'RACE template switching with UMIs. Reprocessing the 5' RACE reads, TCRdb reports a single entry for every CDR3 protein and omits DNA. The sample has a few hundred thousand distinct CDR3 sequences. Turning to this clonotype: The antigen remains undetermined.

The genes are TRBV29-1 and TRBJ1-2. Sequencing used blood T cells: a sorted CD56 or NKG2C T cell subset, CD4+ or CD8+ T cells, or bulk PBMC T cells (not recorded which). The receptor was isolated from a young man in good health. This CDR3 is CSVRRQDGNYGYTF.